This TCR beta chain emerged from a study of shared clonotypes between healthy human individuals. Points from the study as a whole: Naive CD4 clonotype sharing across a few donors was roughly 5%. The genetic and exposure-history diversity represented was limited by few donors.

On this clone: As yet, its antigen is unknown.

The assay was run at deep level. Profiling relied on immunoSEQ multiplex PCR, and the TCRdb table lists in-frame clones only, not all of them. The table includes 950,000 to 1,300,000 clones, approximately 70% detected once. The germline V gene encodes CDR1 MNHEY and CDR2 SMNVEV (reference sequence). Trimming pared 5 bases from V and 3 bases from J, leaving 11 bases between. This CDR3 comprises 14 residues. Healthy adults negative for HIV, lacking recent acute infections or vaccinations, served as donors. This receptor was taken from a young man in good health. The chain joins TRBV27 to TRBJ1-3; D perhaps matches TRBD1 (5 bases). The sequenced sample was memory CD4+ T cells sorted from blood. Subset described: CD45RA-negative fraction. The DNA for the CDR3 is TGTGCCAGCAGTCCGCTTGGGGGTGGAAACACCATATATTTT. Translated: CASSPLGGGNTIYF.